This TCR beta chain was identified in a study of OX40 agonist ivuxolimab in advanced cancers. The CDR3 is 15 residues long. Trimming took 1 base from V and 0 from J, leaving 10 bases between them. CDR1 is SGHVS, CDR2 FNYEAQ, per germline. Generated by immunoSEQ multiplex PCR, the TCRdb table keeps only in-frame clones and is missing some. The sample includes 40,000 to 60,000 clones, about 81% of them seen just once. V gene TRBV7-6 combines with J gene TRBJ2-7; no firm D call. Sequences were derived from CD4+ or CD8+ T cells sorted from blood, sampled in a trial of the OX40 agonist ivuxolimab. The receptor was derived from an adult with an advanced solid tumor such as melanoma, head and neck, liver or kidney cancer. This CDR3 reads CASSLGSLSSYEQYF. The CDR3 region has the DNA TGTGCCAGCAGCTTAGGATCCCTCTCCTCCTACGAGCAGTACTTC.